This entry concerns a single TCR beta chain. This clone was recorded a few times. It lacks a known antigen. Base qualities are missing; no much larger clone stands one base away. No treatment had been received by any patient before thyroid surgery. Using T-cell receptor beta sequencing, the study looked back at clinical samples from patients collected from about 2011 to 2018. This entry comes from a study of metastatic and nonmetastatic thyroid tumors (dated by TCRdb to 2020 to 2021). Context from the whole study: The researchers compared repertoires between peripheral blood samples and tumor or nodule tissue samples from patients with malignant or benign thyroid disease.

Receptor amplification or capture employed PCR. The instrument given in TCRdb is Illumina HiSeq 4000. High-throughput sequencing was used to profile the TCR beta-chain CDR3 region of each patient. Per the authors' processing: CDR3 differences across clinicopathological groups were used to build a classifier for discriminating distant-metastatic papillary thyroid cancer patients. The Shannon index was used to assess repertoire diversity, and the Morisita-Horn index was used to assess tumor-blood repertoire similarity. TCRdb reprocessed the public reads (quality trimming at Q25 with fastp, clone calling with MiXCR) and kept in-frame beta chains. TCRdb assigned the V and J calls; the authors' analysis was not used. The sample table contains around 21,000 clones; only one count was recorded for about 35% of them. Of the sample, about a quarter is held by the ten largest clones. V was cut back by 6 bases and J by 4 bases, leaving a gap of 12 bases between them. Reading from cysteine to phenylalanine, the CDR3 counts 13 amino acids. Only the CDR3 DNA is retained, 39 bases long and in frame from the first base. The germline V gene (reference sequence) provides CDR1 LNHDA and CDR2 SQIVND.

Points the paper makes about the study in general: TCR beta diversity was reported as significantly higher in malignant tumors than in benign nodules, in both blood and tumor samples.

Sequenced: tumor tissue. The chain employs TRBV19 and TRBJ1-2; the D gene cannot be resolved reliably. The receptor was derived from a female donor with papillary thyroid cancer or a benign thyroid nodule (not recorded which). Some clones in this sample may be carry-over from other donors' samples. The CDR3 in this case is CASSPGRRYGYTF. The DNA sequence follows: TGTGCCAGTAGCCCTGGGAGGCGCTATGGCTACACCTTC.